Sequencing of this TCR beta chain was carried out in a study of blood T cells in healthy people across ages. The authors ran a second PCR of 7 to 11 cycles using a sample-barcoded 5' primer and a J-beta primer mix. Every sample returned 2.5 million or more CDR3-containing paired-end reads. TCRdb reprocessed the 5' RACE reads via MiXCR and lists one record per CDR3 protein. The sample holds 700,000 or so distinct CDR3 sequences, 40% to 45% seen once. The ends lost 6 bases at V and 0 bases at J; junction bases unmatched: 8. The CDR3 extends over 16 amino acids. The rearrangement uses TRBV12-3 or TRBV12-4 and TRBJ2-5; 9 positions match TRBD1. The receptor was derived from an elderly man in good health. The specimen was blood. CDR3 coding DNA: TGTGCCAGCAGCGAGGGGACAGGGAAGGACCAAGAGACCCAGTACTTC. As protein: CASSEGTGKDQETQYF.